Detailed here is one T cell receptor (beta chain). The data were produced by immunoSEQ multiplex PCR, yet TCRdb's version contains in-frame clones alone and is incomplete. Of some 70,000 clones detected, about 90% appear once; the ten largest clones hold roughly 0.85%. These data belong to a study of T cell changes during pregnancy in multiple sclerosis. The receptor was isolated from a female donor with multiple sclerosis, enrolled in a pregnancy study. The sequences come from peripheral blood, collected in the second trimester of pregnancy.

The CDR3 region is CASSVRGTPVNEQFF. The DNA of the CDR3 is TGTGCCAGTAGTGTCCGGGGGACGCCCGTCAATGAGCAGTTCTTC. J is TRBJ2-1 and V is TRBV19, with D possibly matching TRBD2 (6 bases). The CDR3 covers 15 residues. Looked up from germline, CDR1 is LNHDA and CDR2 is SQIVND (reference sequence). Trimming took off 5 bases at V and 6 bases at J, with 17 bases between the two ends.